Here is one T cell receptor (beta chain) with its context. This clone occurred a few times. The specificity of this receptor is unknown. Base-call qualities are not available, and no considerably larger clone is one nucleotide away. The data derive from a study of blood T cell repertoires in COVID-19 (TCRdb year 2020). In the study overall: Samples covering the acute and convalescent phases of COVID-19 were provided by collaborators in the United States, Italy and Spain. The material from the prospective study consisted of cDNA or gDNA derived from T cells, B-cell-depleted T cells, or PBMCs. Deeply sampled blood TCRbeta repertoires from subjects exposed to, actively infected with, or recovered from COVID-19 were included in the dataset. The repertoires were released in a freely available public database intended as a resource for research on the immune response to SARS-CoV-2. The samples were drawn from the first 160 participants of the ongoing ImmuneRACE study and from under 1,500 subjects provided by 6 global collaborators. A de-identified subject ID, COVID-19 status, age in years and sex were almost always included in the sample metadata. Where HLA class I and class II types were available, the types were taken from metadata supplied by the sample provider, not from assay-based typing. General study outcomes and caveats: Clinical and demographic metadata were provided uncurated, with the amount varying by source and participant.

Collaborating institutions collected whole blood in K2EDTA tubes following their own protocols. For TCRbeta analysis, collaborator samples were shipped as frozen whole blood, as isolated PBMCs, or as DNA extracted from either sample type. The junction carries 11 bases between V and J, which are trimmed by 3 bases and 8 bases respectively. Reading the germline V gene gives CDR1 SGHNT and CDR2 YENEEA. The CDR3 goes from the cysteine to the phenylalanine over 13 residues. The CDR3 DNA has 39 bases and is translated from base 1. The immunoSEQ Assay, a bias-controlled multiplex PCR, was used to amplify TCRbeta CDR3 regions from genomic DNA. The authors' analysis ran thus. Nucleated cell counts per sample were estimated from amplification of reference gene primers within the assay. To quantify the absolute abundance of each unique TCRbeta CDR3 rearrangement, sequence reads were collapsed and filtered. For each sample, productive Simpson clonality was calculated as the square root of Simpson's diversity index across productive rearrangements. Entries here come from immuneACCESS through TCRdb and include only in-frame sequences with V and J called. Some clones fail to appear in such tables; in the studies checked, an unresolved V gene covers under half of the shortfall, and the cause of the remainder is unknown. The V and J calls and clone size come from that table; D and trimming were worked out from the DNA. Here the sample has about 150,000 clones; around 81% occur a single time. The ten largest clones represent 10% to 15% of the sample.

The sequenced sample consisted of peripheral blood. The sequence came from a man between 60 and 70 years old with active or convalescent COVID-19. This chain joins TRBV11-3 to TRBJ2-1; the D gene is not confidently resolved. The CDR3 loop reads CASSFSYAHEQFF. DNA sequence: TGTGCCAGCAGCTTTTCCTATGCCCATGAGCAGTTCTTC.